This T cell receptor (beta chain) originates from a study of PD-1 blockade in classical Hodgkin lymphoma. Study-level findings and limits: Before treatment, TCR diversity in newly diagnosed patients was reportedly lower than in healthy donors. The diversity seen at baseline in complete responders resembled that of newly diagnosed patients. Repertoires differed for reasons still undefined, possibly disease activity or prior therapy. Later analyses included only patients treated at least 1 year post-ASCT.

Time point indicated: cycle 4 day 1 (C4D1), after 5 to 7 weeks of nivolumab. With no exception, relapse followed autologous stem cell transplantation in all patients, and brentuximab vedotin exposure varied. This clone has a single count. Its antigen is unknown. The CDR3 spans 17 residues. Germline CDR1 and CDR2: SGHVS and FNYEAQ. Losses at the gene ends were 5 bases for V and 2 bases for J; bases not matched to a gene: 12. Assay used: immunoSEQ multiplex PCR; TCRdb lists only in-frame clones, some missing. The sample shows approximately 61,000 clones, around 90% of them seen only once. This clonotype was sampled from a human donor with classical Hodgkin lymphoma. The chain has TRBV7-6 and TRBJ1-3; 7 bases agree with TRBD1. The sample was peripheral blood mononuclear cells (PBMCs), taken before the fourth cycle of nivolumab. CDR3 DNA sequence: TGTGCCAGCAGCGAACGCATGACAGGGTCAGCTGGAAACACCATATATTTT. It is translated as CASSERMTGSAGNTIYF.